These 14 T cell receptor beta chains were all obtained from the same sample, sequenced in a study of blood T cell repertoires in COVID-19. The method was immunoSEQ multiplex PCR; TCRdb's version includes in-frame clones alone and lacks a portion of them. In the table there are 100,000 or so clones, 85% of which are singletons. The sequencing input was peripheral blood. These receptors all stem from a woman aged 70-85 years with active or convalescent COVID-19.

This sequence joins TRBV6-1 and TRBJ1-1; maybe TRBD1 (6 bases). The V end was cut by 3 bases, the J end by 1 base, with 6 bases between. Germline CDR1 reads MNHNS; CDR2 reads SASEGT. This CDR3 comprises 13 residues. The CDR3 DNA reads TGTGCCAGCAGTGACAGGGGGAACACTGAAGCTTTCTTT. Translating gives CASSDRGNTEAFF.

This clone was seen once. The rearrangement joins TRBV6-2 or TRBV6-3 to TRBJ2-7; 7 bases map to TRBD2. V was clipped by 0 bases and J by 2 bases; unmatched bases: 7. This CDR3 is 16 amino acids long. Per the germline V gene, CDR1 is MNHEY and CDR2 is SVGEGT. CDR3 bases: TGTGCCAGCAGTTACTCCCGGCTAGCGGAGACCTACGAGCAGTACTTC. Amino acids: CASSYSRLAETYEQYF.

V is TRBV7-9 and J is TRBJ1-6, with D unclear. The V gene lost 5 bases and the J gene lost 0 bases, with 14 bases spanning the gap. CDR3 length equals 17 residues. Germline assignment: CDR1 SEHNR and CDR2 FQNEAQ (reference sequence). This CDR3 is CASSRITGSSYNSPLHF. The CDR3 nucleotides read TGTGCCAGCAGCCGGATTACTGGGAGCTCCTATAATTCACCCCTCCACTTT.

In DNA, the CDR3 is TGTGCCATCAGTGAGGGCAGGGCGGATCAGCCCCAGCATTTT. Translation: CAISEGRADQPQHF. This chain joins TRBV10-3 and TRBJ1-5; weak D call: TRBD1 (5 bases). The ends were cut back, 2 bases at V and 5 bases at J, with 10 bases in the middle. This CDR3 spans 14 amino acids. Germline values: CDR1 ENHRY, CDR2 SYGVKD.

The table lists this clone with a few counts. The chain is built from TRBV24-1 and TRBJ1-5; 7 nucleotides match TRBD1. The CDR3 is 15 residues long. Looked up from germline, CDR1 is KGHDR and CDR2 is SFDVKD. V was clipped by 4 bases and J by 6 bases; unmatched bases: 8. The CDR3 loop reads CATSDPRQGGQPQHF. The DNA of the CDR3 is TGTGCCACCAGTGACCCAAGACAGGGAGGTCAGCCCCAGCATTTT.

In its sample, this clone was seen a few times. V gene TRBV5-1 combines with J gene TRBJ2-5; TRBD1 might be the D (6 bases). V was shortened by 4 bases and J by 0 bases, with 16 bases between the two germline ends. Looked up from germline, CDR1 is SGHRS and CDR2 is YFSETQ. This CDR3 comprises 16 residues. CDR3 DNA: TGCGCCAGCAGCCTCTCTGTGCAGGGGAACCAAGAGACCCAGTACTTC. This translates into CASSLSVQGNQETQYF.

As concerns this clone: Relative to the germline gene, one junction end is altered; a read error may explain this. This rearrangement joins TRBV19 to TRBJ1-1; 7 nucleotides align to TRBD1. The length of the CDR3 is 16 residues. Germline loops: CDR1 LNHDA, CDR2 SQIVND (reference sequence). CDR3 residues: CASKPLGGQMNTVAFF. The CDR3 DNA reads as TGTGCCAGTAAACCCCTAGGGGGACAGATGAACACTGTAGCTTTCTTT.

The chain joins TRBV3-1 (or the pseudogene TRBV3-2) to TRBJ1-1; D remains ambiguous. The CDR3 extends over 14 amino acids. Trimming took 6 bases from V and 0 from J, leaving 11 bases between them. Germline V lookup: CDR1 LGHDT, CDR2 YNNKEL (reference sequence). Here the CDR3 reads CASSPSGVNTEAFF. The CDR3 coding sequence is TGTGCCAGCAGTCCTAGCGGGGTGAACACTGAAGCTTTCTTT.

This chain links TRBV30 with TRBJ1-6; possible D gene TRBD1, 6 bases. CDR3 size: 15 residues. Trimming took 7 bases from V and 0 from J, leaving 13 bases between them. CDR1 GTSNPN and CDR2 SVGIG come from the germline V gene (reference sequence). The CDR3 protein is CALKLRGSYNSPLHF. The CDR3 DNA sequence: TGTGCCTTAAAGCTCAGGGGCTCCTATAATTCACCCCTCCACTTT.

For the CDR3, the DNA is TGTGCCAGCAGTCCTGGGAGCGCTAACTATGGCTACACCTTC. Translating it yields CASSPGSANYGYTF. This rearrangement joins TRBV28 to TRBJ1-2; D not resolved. Germline V gene lookup returns CDR1 MDHEN and CDR2 SYDVKM. Trimming stripped 5 bases from V and 0 bases from J, with 10 bases between. CDR3 length equals 14 residues.

The J gene is TRBJ2-5, the V gene TRBV19, with D hard to call. CDR1 is LNHDA, CDR2 SQIVND, per germline (reference sequence). The CDR3 has 13 residues. Trimming pared 3 bases from V and 1 base from J, leaving 6 bases between. The CDR3 spells CASSMSGQETQYF. The CDR3 coding sequence is TGTGCCAGTAGTATGTCGGGCCAAGAGACCCAGTACTTC.

This chain links TRBV28 with TRBJ1-5; possibly TRBD1 for D (5 bases). Germline lookup yields CDR1 MDHEN and CDR2 SYDVKM. The CDR3 contains 13 residues. The V and J ends lost 3 bases and 6 bases respectively, with 9 bases between them. CDR3 sequence (DNA): TGTGCCAGCAGTTTCAGGGAGGGTCAGCCCCAGCATTTT. Encoded protein: CASSFREGQPQHF.

This sequence joins TRBV5-4 and TRBJ2-2, with 8 bases fitting TRBD1. J was trimmed by 1 base and V by 3 bases; bases with no gene match: 8. CDR1 is SGHNT and CDR2 is YYREEE in the germline V gene (reference sequence). The CDR3 runs to 17 residues. CDR3 nucleotide sequence: TGTGCCAGCAGCTCCGAAGGGGGGACAGGGAACACCGGGGAGCTGTTTTTT. Amino acids: CASSSEGGTGNTGELFF.

J is TRBJ1-1 and V is TRBV12-5; 8 positions match TRBD1. This CDR3 is built from 14 residues. The ends lost 6 bases at V and 6 bases at J; junction bases unmatched: 9. Germline V gene lookup returns CDR1 LGHNT and CDR2 FRNRAP. CDR3 nucleotide sequence: TGTGCTAGTGGCCCGGACAGGGTAGTCGCTGAAGCTTTCTTT. Protein product: CASGPDRVVAEAFF.